Below, 10 T cell receptor beta chains from the same sample are listed, as sequenced in a study of persistence of HIV-infected CD4 T cells. No cognate antigen is known for these TCRs. This was the immunoSEQ version 4 assay in survey mode. TCRdb keeps only in-frame clones here, not all; method: immunoSEQ multiplex PCR. The sample includes around 42,000 clones, 75% to 80% of them seen just once. Cells were stimulated with overlapping HIV-1 Gag 15-mer peptides. CD40L-negative CD69-negative CD45RO-high memory CD4+ T cells were sorted as populations depleted of antigen-responding cells. The material sequenced was CD4+ T cells sorted from PBMCs after approximately 19-hour stimulation, taken from a patient who received antiretroviral therapy. The receptors here all came from an adult man with HIV who was CMV-seropositive.

This clone was picked up a small number of times. The rearrangement uses TRBV19 and TRBJ2-4; TRBD2 matches 11 bases. This CDR3 contains 16 residues. Germline V gene data show CDR1 as LNHDA and CDR2 as SQIVND (reference sequence). With V trimmed by 4 bases and J by 2 bases, 4 bases remained unmatched. The CDR3 bases are TGTGCCAGTAGTACCCGGACTAGCGGGCCCAAAAACATTCAGTACTTC. Translation gives CASSTRTSGPKNIQYF. Using reference TRBV19 and TRBJ2-4 for the parts outside the CDR3, the full variable domain is DGGITQSPKYLFRKEGQNVTLSCEQNLNHDAMYWYRQDPGQGLRLIYYSQIVNDFQKGDIAEGYSVSREKKESFPLTVTSAQKNPTAFYLCASSTRTSGPKNIQYFGAGTRLSVL.

V gene TRBV5-4 combines with J gene TRBJ1-1, with a possible D match to TRBD1 (6 bases). Germline V gene lookup returns CDR1 SGHNT and CDR2 YYREEE (reference sequence). This CDR3 comprises 12 residues. Trimming left V 4 bases short and J 13 bases short, with 17 bases between. CDR3 nucleotide sequence: TGTGCCAGCAGCCCGGGAACGGACAGCGGTTTCTTT. This encodes CASSPGTDSGFF.

The chain carries TRBV15 and TRBJ1-5; D remains unclear. V was clipped by 5 bases and J by 2 bases, with 16 bases between them. Germline V gene data show CDR1 as LNHNV and CDR2 as YYDKDF (reference sequence). The CDR3 sequence is 16 residues long. The CDR3 sequence is CATSPNLIAGNQPQHF. CDR3 DNA: TGTGCCACCAGCCCAAACCTAATCGCAGGCAATCAGCCCCAGCATTTT.

The J gene is TRBJ1-2, the V gene TRBV12-3 or TRBV12-4, with D possibly TRBD1 on 5 matching bases. The length of the CDR3 is 13 residues. The V gene lost 6 bases and the J gene lost 7 bases, with 15 bases spanning the gap. This chain's CDR3 is CASSDYGATGYTF. CDR3 bases: TGTGCCAGCAGCGACTACGGGGCGACTGGCTACACCTTC.

The chain employs TRBV15 and TRBJ2-7, with TRBD1 identical over 7 bases. This CDR3 region has 16 residues. V shed 1 base, J shed 1 base, and the junction held 7 bases outside the gene matches. Germline V CDR1 and CDR2: LNHNV, YYDKDF (reference sequence). The CDR3 DNA reads as TGTGCCACCAGCAGAGGGACAGGTCGTTTTTCCTACGAGCAGTACTTC. Encoded protein: CATSRGTGRFSYEQYF.

The chain recombines TRBV19 with TRBJ1-1; D remains ambiguous. V was clipped by 4 bases and J by 10 bases, with 10 bases between them. Per the germline V gene, CDR1 is LNHDA and CDR2 is SQIVND (reference sequence). CDR3 length: 11 amino acids. The CDR3 bases are TGTGCCAGTAGTACACCACGCGGAGCTTTCTTT. This gives the protein CASSTPRGAFF.

This rearrangement joins TRBV6-1 to TRBJ1-1; 8 nucleotides match TRBD1. Germline loops: CDR1 MNHNS, CDR2 SASEGT. The V segment lost 6 bases and the J segment 1 base; nucleotides outside the gene matches: 4. The CDR3 has 14 residues. Here the CDR3 reads CASRSGTGNTEAFF. CDR3 coding DNA: TGTGCCAGCAGGTCCGGGACAGGGAACACTGAAGCTTTCTTT.

This clone was counted between two and nine times. The chain uses TRBV7-9 and TRBJ1-2; possibly TRBD1 for D (6 bases). The CDR3 consists of 13 residues. Germline CDR1 SEHNR, CDR2 FQNEAQ (reference sequence). Trimming stripped 5 bases from V and 7 bases from J, with 14 bases between. The CDR3 DNA sequence: TGTGCCAGCAGCGAAAGGGACATTTCTGGCTACACCTTC. The encoded protein is CASSERDISGYTF.

The rearrangement uses TRBV5-6 and TRBJ1-6, with a tentative D call TRBD1 (6 bases). Germline loops: CDR1 SGHDT, CDR2 YYEEEE. The V end was cut by 0 bases, the J end by 8 bases, with 18 bases between. This CDR3 is 17 amino acids long. This CDR3 is CASSLAFGGAAYSPLHF. The CDR3 DNA is TGTGCCAGCAGCTTGGCCTTTGGGGGGGCGGCCTATTCACCCCTCCACTTT.

The CDR3 here is CAWRGRVNTEAFF. The CDR3 DNA follows: TGTGCCTGGAGGGGGCGGGTGAACACTGAAGCTTTCTTT. This chain uses TRBV30 with TRBJ1-1; D is perhaps TRBD1 (5 bases). V was cut by 3 bases and J by 0 bases, with 8 bases left in between. Germline V gene data show CDR1 as GTSNPN and CDR2 as SVGIG (reference sequence). The CDR3 runs 13 residues.